The next 24 T cell receptor beta chains were all read from a single sample in a study of T cell responses to AZD1222 COVID-19 vaccine. The data were produced by immunoSEQ multiplex PCR, yet TCRdb's version contains in-frame clones alone and is incomplete. The sample contains around 160,000 clones, 70% to 90% of which appear only once. The starting material was peripheral blood, obtained on day 0 of AZD1222 vaccination. The receptor set was obtained from an adult in good health.

To note about this clone: Other DNA sequences in this sample translate to the same CDR3. This chain links TRBV2 with TRBJ2-7; 10 bases are shared with TRBD1. The germline gives CDR1 SNHLY, CDR2 FYNNEI. CDR3 size: 15 residues. V trimming: 3 bases; J trimming: 4 bases; junction bases outside the gene matches: 6. The CDR3 loop reads CASSDNRDRGYEQYF. As DNA, the CDR3 is TGTGCCAGCAGTGATAATCGGGACAGGGGATACGAGCAGTACTTC.

This chain joins TRBV20-1 and TRBJ2-7; D is unclear. The CDR3 is made up of 11 amino acids. The germline gives CDR1 DFQATT, CDR2 SNEGSKA (reference sequence). The V end lost 7 bases, the J end lost 2 bases, and 9 bases lay between the germline ends. The CDR3 loop reads CSVGSTYEQYF. In DNA, the CDR3 is TGCAGTGTGGGATCAACCTACGAGCAGTACTTC.

The chain joins TRBV28 to TRBJ2-1; D is unclear. This CDR3 contains 12 residues. The germline V gene encodes CDR1 MDHEN and CDR2 SYDVKM. V lost 6 bases and J 4 bases, leaving 7 bases between the germline ends. The CDR3 DNA follows: TGTGCCAGCAGCCAGACATACAATGAGCAGTTCTTC. Translation: CASSQTYNEQFF. Combining the CDR3 with reference TRBV28 and TRBJ2-1 gives the whole variable domain DVKVTQSSRYLVKRTGEKVFLECVQDMDHENMFWYRQDPGLGLRLIYFSYDVKMKEKGDIPEGYSVSREKKERFSLILESASTNQTSMYLCASSQTYNEQFFGPGTRLTVL.

The chain has TRBV11-2 and TRBJ2-4, with D possibly being TRBD1 (5 bases). V was cut by 3 bases and J by 0 bases, with 9 bases left in between. CDR3 length equals 15 residues. In germline, CDR1 is SGHAT, CDR2 FQNNGV. CDR3 protein: CASSFDRLAKNIQYF. CDR3 nucleotide sequence: TGTGCCAGCAGCTTTGACAGACTAGCCAAAAACATTCAGTACTTC.

This chain links TRBV6-2 or TRBV6-3 with TRBJ2-7, with TRBD1 identical over 7 bases. The J segment lost 3 bases and the V segment lost 6 bases, leaving 11 bases of the junction unmatched. The CDR3 has 15 amino acids. In germline, CDR1 is MNHEY, CDR2 SVGEGT. CDR3 coding DNA: TGTGCCAGCAGCCCTATTGGACAGGTCCTCTACGAGCAGTACTTC. It yields the protein CASSPIGQVLYEQYF.

The chain links TRBV7-2 to TRBJ2-7; 10 nucleotides match TRBD2. This CDR3 region has 15 residues. The V gene's germline CDR1 is SGHTA and CDR2 FQGNSA. The V gene end was trimmed by 7 bases and the J gene end by 0 bases; junction bases not matched to a gene: 6. CDR3 sequence (DNA): TGTGCCAGCACCTACCTAGCGGGGGTCTCCTACGAGCAGTACTTC. Protein sequence: CASTYLAGVSYEQYF.

The chain employs TRBV6-2 or TRBV6-3 and TRBJ1-5; D is unclear. V was cut by 5 bases and J by 5 bases, with 16 bases left in between. Germline V CDR1 and CDR2: MNHEY, SVGEGT. The CDR3 covers 15 residues. The DNA of the CDR3 is TGTGCCAGCAGTCACCCGCACGGCGCCTATCAGCCCCAGCATTTT. Encoded protein: CASSHPHGAYQPQHF.

The chain employs TRBV2 and TRBJ1-1; 12 bases agree with TRBD1. Looked up from germline, CDR1 is SNHLY and CDR2 is FYNNEI. This CDR3 is 13 amino acids long. J was trimmed by 11 bases and V by 4 bases; bases with no gene match: 5. CDR3 residues: CASSGGQGAIAFF. The CDR3 DNA sequence: TGTGCCAGCAGTGGGGGACAGGGGGCTATTGCTTTCTTT. Full variable domain (remainder filled in from reference TRBV2 and TRBJ1-1): EPEVTQTPSHQVTQMGQEVILRCVPISNHLYFYWYRQILGQKVEFLVSFYNNEISEKSEIFDDQFSVERPDGSNFTLKIRSTKLEDSAMYFCASSGGQGAIAFFGQGTRLTVV.

This clone was observed once. This CDR3 reads CASSSGVDRRNYGYTF. CDR3 DNA: TGTGCCAGCAGCAGTGGGGTCGACCGGCGGAACTATGGCTACACCTTC. The chain joins TRBV6-6 to TRBJ1-2; D is unresolved. CDR1 and CDR2 from the germline V gene are MNHNY and SVGAGI (reference sequence). V was trimmed by 6 bases and J by 2 bases, leaving 19 bases between them. This CDR3 contains 16 residues.

V and J are TRBV9 and TRBJ2-1; D call uncertain. V dropped 4 bases and J dropped 5 bases, with 4 bases sitting between them. CDR3 length: 11 residues. CDR1 and CDR2 (germline): SGDLS, YYNGEE. CDR3 bases: TGTGCCAGCAGCCTAAACAATGAGCAGTTCTTC. Its protein product is CASSLNNEQFF.

This sequence joins TRBV7-3 and TRBJ2-1; D tentatively reads TRBD1 or TRBD2 (6 bases each). The CDR3 is 13 amino acids. Germline V gives CDR1 SGHTA, CDR2 FQGTGA. V was clipped by 6 bases and J by 6 bases, with 12 bases between them. The CDR3 loop is CASRLGGGNEQFF. In DNA form, the CDR3 reads TGTGCCAGCAGATTAGGGGGAGGCAATGAGCAGTTCTTC.

This chain links TRBV5-4 with TRBJ2-7; 7 bases map to TRBD2. V dropped 3 bases and J dropped 0; count of bases not matched to a gene: 3. The CDR3 contains 14 residues. Germline V gives CDR1 SGHNT, CDR2 YYREEE (reference sequence). Here the CDR3 DNA reads TGTGCCAGCAGCTCCGGGAGGAGCTCCTACGAGCAGTACTTC. This codes for CASSSGRSSYEQYF.

The chain has TRBV5-1 and TRBJ2-2; 13 bases map to TRBD2. The CDR3 is 17 residues long. The ends lost 3 bases at V and 4 bases at J; junction bases unmatched: 6. From germline, CDR1 is SGHRS and CDR2 YFSETQ. The CDR3 protein is CASSWTSGSPGTGELFF. In DNA, the CDR3 is TGCGCCAGCAGCTGGACTAGCGGGAGCCCGGGCACCGGGGAGCTGTTTTTT.

This clone was counted a few times. V gene TRBV20-1 combines with J gene TRBJ2-7; no clear D. The CDR3 runs 14 residues. V was shortened by 4 bases and J by 0 bases, with 13 bases between the two germline ends. Germline lookup yields CDR1 DFQATT and CDR2 SNEGSKA (reference sequence). CDR3 coding DNA: TGCAGTGCTATTGACGGAAGAAGCTCCTACGAGCAGTACTTC. Its protein is CSAIDGRSSYEQYF.

V is TRBV15 and J is TRBJ2-2; perhaps TRBD1 as D (6 bases). The CDR3 consists of 14 residues. Trimming removed 8 bases from V and 5 bases from J, with 15 bases in between. Germline CDR1 LNHNV, CDR2 YYDKDF (reference sequence). For the CDR3, the DNA is TGTGCCACCCGTGGAGGACAGACTACCGGGGAGCTGTTTTTT. This translates into CATRGGQTTGELFF.

The V call is TRBV6-5, the J call TRBJ2-1, with a weak D call TRBD1 (5 bases). The germline V gene encodes CDR1 MNHEY and CDR2 SVGAGI. V lost 6 bases, J lost 4 bases, and 16 bases lay in between. The CDR3 is 15 amino acids. CDR3 sequence (DNA): TGTGCCAGCAGCCTCCAGGGTTCGGCGTACAATGAGCAGTTCTTC. This codes for CASSLQGSAYNEQFF.

This sequence joins TRBV6-5 and TRBJ2-1; TRBD1 matches 7 bases. The V and J ends lost 6 bases and 8 bases, in that order; junction bases with no gene match: 13. The length of the CDR3 is 15 residues. Germline loops: CDR1 MNHEY, CDR2 SVGAGI. CDR3 amino acids: CASRTVTGPLHEQFF. DNA for the CDR3: TGTGCCAGCAGGACAGTGACAGGGCCCCTACATGAGCAGTTCTTC.

The chain uses TRBV5-5 and TRBJ2-7; 12 bases agree with TRBD2. The CDR3 spans 17 residues. Germline loops: CDR1 SGHKS, CDR2 YYEKEE (reference sequence). V shed 4 bases, J shed 0 bases, and the junction held 8 bases outside the gene matches. CDR3 sequence reads: CASSLRTSGKSSYEQYF. Here the CDR3 DNA reads TGTGCCAGCAGCCTGAGGACTAGCGGGAAAAGCTCCTACGAGCAGTACTTC.

V usage is TRBV6-5 and J usage is TRBJ2-7; 10 nucleotides align to TRBD2. Per the germline V gene, CDR1 is MNHEY and CDR2 is SVGAGI. This CDR3 has 14 residues. The ends lost 6 bases at V and 6 bases at J; junction bases unmatched: 8. The chain's CDR3 is CASRPSGRGGEQYF. CDR3 DNA sequence: TGTGCCAGCAGGCCAAGCGGGAGGGGTGGCGAGCAGTACTTC.

This chain connects TRBV6-5 to TRBJ2-5, with TRBD2 matching 12 bases. V lost 6 bases to trimming and J lost 5 bases; unmatched junction nucleotides: 4. Per the germline V gene, CDR1 is MNHEY and CDR2 is SVGAGI. This CDR3 has 14 amino acids. The CDR3 loop is CASSSSGRGETQYF. DNA of the CDR3: TGTGCCAGCAGCTCTAGCGGGAGGGGGGAGACCCAGTACTTC.

This chain links TRBV6-4 with TRBJ2-1; TRBD2 aligns across 12 bases. Looked up from germline, CDR1 is MRHNA and CDR2 is SNTAGT. The CDR3 runs 15 residues. The ends lost 0 bases at V and 6 bases at J; junction bases unmatched: 0. This CDR3 is CASSDSTSGSNEQFF. The CDR3 bases are TGTGCCAGCAGTGACTCGACTAGCGGGAGCAATGAGCAGTTCTTC.

This chain connects TRBV19 to TRBJ2-7, with 9 bases identical to TRBD1. The junction had 13 bases not matched to a gene; V was cut back by 10 bases and J by 6 bases. The V gene's germline CDR1 is LNHDA and CDR2 SQIVND (reference sequence). The CDR3 spans 14 residues. CDR3 amino acids: CATQTGTGFFEQYF. The CDR3 DNA reads as TGTGCCACTCAAACCGGGACAGGGTTCTTCGAGCAGTACTTC.

CDR3 protein: CASSVKGEVEQYF. The CDR3 DNA follows: TGTGCCAGCAGTGTTAAGGGTGAGGTCGAGCAGTACTTC. V gene TRBV2 combines with J gene TRBJ2-7; D ambiguous. Trimming took off 4 bases at V and 6 bases at J, with 13 bases between the two ends. Germline V gene data show CDR1 as SNHLY and CDR2 as FYNNEI. This CDR3 has 13 residues. The full variable domain, in which reference TRBV2 and TRBJ2-7 provide the parts outside the CDR3, is EPEVTQTPSHQVTQMGQEVILRCVPISNHLYFYWYRQILGQKVEFLVSFYNNEISEKSEIFDDQFSVERPDGSNFTLKIRSTKLEDSAMYFCASSVKGEVEQYFGPGTRLTVT.

The chain recombines TRBV12-3 or TRBV12-4 with TRBJ1-5; perhaps TRBD1 as D (6 bases). V gave up 2 bases and J gave up 4 bases, with 6 bases separating them. The CDR3 covers 13 residues. The CDR3 loop is CASSLQGNQPQHF. CDR3 coding DNA: TGTGCCAGCAGTTTACAGGGGAATCAGCCCCAGCATTTT.